Given below is one T cell receptor beta chain in context. No antigen is known for it. Per germline, CDR1 SGDLS and CDR2 YYNGEE. Trimming left V 2 bases short and J 2 bases short, with 11 bases between. The CDR3 is 15 residues long. Researchers used genomic DNA as the template to profile TCR beta VDJ and CDR3. TCRdb used MiXCR to reprocess the reads, holding one entry per CDR3 protein. The sample shows 200,000 or so distinct CDR3 sequences, around three fifths of them seen only once. The data are from a study of CD8+CD57+ T cells in acquired aplastic anemia. About the study: Average DNA yield from sorted CD4+ and CD8+ cells was around 3.2 ug. General observations from the study: Patients and controls had in common fewer than 30 CD8+ CDR3 sequences. Patients and controls had CD8+ Simpson's diversity values that were not significantly distinct.

The V and J genes are TRBV9 and TRBJ1-5; tentative D call: TRBD1 (5 bases). This receptor was obtained from a human donor with severe aplastic anemia or a healthy control (not recorded which). The sequenced material came from sorted CD4+, CD8+, or CD8+CD57+ T cells (not recorded which) from PBMCs. CDR3 region: CASSVSGSGNQPQHF. CDR3 nucleotide sequence: TGTGCCAGCAGCGTGTCAGGGAGCGGCAATCAGCCCCAGCATTTT.